The TCR beta chain described here comes from a study of regulatory T cells in long-lasting Graves disease. The CDR3 is 15 residues long. The germline V gene encodes CDR1 MDHEN and CDR2 SYDVKM. Between the trimmed V and J ends, which lost 4 bases and 6 bases, there was a span of 19 bases. Study-level findings and limits: What was studied was peripheral blood only, and not thyroid tissue. Graves' patients with persistent disease showed TCR diversity lower than patients newly diagnosed. Favored gene segments in persistent disease were TRBV28, TRBJ1-2 and TRBJ2-5.

The time point here: persistent/refractory GD, antithyroid drugs over 5 years with positive TRAb. The TCR library was made from RNA that had been extracted from PBMCs in TRIzol. This clonotype was picked up many times. Its target is unknown. iRepertoire HTBI primers and Arm-PCR of CDR3 regions built TCR beta libraries. TCRdb redid the calling of the multiplex PCR reads with MiXCR, one entry per CDR3 protein. The table has hundreds of thousands of distinct CDR3 sequences, 22% seen once. The sequence came from a female donor with Graves disease. The rearrangement joins TRBV28 to TRBJ2-7, with D perhaps being TRBD1 or TRBD2 (5 bases each). The sample consisted of peripheral blood mononuclear cells (PBMCs), taken when the disease was refractory, from a patient treated with antithyroid drugs. The DNA for the CDR3 is TGTGCCAGCAGTTCCATCCGGCCGGGGACGGGCGAGCAGTACTTC. Translating gives CASSSIRPGTGEQYF.